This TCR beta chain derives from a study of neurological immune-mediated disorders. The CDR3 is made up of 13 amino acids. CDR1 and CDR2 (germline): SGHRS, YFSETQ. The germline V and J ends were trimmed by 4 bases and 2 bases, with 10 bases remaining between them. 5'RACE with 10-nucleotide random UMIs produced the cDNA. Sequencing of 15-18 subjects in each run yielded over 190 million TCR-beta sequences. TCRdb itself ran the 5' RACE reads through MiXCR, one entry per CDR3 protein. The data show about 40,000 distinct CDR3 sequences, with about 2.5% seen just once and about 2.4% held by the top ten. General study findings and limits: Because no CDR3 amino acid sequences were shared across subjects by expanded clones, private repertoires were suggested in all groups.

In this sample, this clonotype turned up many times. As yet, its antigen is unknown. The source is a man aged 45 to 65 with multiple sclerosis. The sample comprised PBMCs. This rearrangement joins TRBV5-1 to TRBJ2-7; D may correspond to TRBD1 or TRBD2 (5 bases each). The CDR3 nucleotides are TGCGCCAGCAGCCCAGGGACCGCCTACGAGCAGTACTTC. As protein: CASSPGTAYEQYF.